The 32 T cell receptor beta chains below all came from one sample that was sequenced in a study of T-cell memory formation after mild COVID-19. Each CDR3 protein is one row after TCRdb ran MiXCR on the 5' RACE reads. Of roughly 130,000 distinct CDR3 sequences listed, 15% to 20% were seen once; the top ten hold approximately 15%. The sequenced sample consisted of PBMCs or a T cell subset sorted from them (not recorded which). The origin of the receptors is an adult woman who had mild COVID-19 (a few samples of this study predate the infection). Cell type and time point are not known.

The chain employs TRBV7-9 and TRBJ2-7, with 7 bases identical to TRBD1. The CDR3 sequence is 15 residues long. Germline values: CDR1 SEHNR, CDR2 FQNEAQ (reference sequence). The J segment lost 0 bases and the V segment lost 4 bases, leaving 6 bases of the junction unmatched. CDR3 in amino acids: CASSSDRVYSYEQYF. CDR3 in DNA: TGTGCCAGCAGCTCAGACAGGGTATACTCCTACGAGCAGTACTTC.

CDR3 nucleotide sequence: TGTGCCAGCAGTTATAGGCAGGGAAGATACGAGCAGTACTTC. Translating it yields CASSYRQGRYEQYF. The chain links TRBV6-6 to TRBJ2-7, with D perhaps matching TRBD1 (5 bases). CDR3 length equals 14 residues. Germline V gives CDR1 MNHNY, CDR2 SVGAGI (reference sequence). Trimming took off 3 bases at V and 4 bases at J, with 13 bases between the two ends.

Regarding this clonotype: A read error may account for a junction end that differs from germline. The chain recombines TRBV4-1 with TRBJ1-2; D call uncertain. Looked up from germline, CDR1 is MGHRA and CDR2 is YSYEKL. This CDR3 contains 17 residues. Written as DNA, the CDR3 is TGCGCCAGCAGCCAAGCTTCCCCCGGCCTCCTTACCTATGTCTACACCTTC. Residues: CASSQASPGLLTYVYTF.

The CDR3 DNA sequence: TGTGCCAGCAGCTTAGGAGGGACAGGGGGTGAGCAGTACTTC. Translated: CASSLGGTGGEQYF. V usage is TRBV7-6 and J usage is TRBJ2-7; 11 bases align to TRBD1. Germline loops: CDR1 SGHVS, CDR2 FNYEAQ. V trimming: 1 base; J trimming: 7 bases; junction bases outside the gene matches: 3. This CDR3 region has 14 residues.

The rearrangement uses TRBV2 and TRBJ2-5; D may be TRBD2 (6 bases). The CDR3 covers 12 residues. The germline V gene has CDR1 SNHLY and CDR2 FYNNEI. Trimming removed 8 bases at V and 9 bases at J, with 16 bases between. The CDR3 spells CASLRDGGAQYF. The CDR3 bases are TGTGCCAGCCTGAGGGACGGCGGGGCCCAGTACTTC.

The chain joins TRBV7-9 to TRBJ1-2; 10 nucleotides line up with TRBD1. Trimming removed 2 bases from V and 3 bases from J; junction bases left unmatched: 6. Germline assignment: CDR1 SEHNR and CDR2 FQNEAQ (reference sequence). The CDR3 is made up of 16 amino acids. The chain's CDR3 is CASSLIPTGGDYGYTF. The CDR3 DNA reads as TGTGCCAGCAGCTTAATCCCGACAGGGGGCGACTATGGCTACACCTTC.

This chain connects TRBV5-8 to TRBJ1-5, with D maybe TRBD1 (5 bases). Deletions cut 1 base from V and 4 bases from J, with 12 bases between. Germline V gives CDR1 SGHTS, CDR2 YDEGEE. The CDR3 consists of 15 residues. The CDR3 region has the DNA TGTGCCAGCAGCTTGTTCGCAGGGACTAATCAGCCCCAGCATTTT. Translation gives CASSLFAGTNQPQHF.

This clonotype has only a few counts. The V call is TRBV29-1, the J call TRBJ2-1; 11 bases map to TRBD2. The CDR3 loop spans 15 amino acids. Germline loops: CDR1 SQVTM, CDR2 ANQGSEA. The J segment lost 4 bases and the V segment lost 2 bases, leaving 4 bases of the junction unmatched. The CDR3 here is CSVEKGLAVYNEQFF. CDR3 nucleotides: TGCAGCGTTGAAAAGGGACTAGCGGTTTACAATGAGCAGTTCTTC.

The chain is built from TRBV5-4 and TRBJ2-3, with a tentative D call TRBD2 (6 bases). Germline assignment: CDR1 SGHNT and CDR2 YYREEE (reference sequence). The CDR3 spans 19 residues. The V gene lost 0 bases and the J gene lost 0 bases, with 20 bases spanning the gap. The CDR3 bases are TGTGCCAGCAGCTTGGATAGAGTTGGTGGGAGGACGAGCACAGATACGCAGTATTTT. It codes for CASSLDRVGGRTSTDTQYF.

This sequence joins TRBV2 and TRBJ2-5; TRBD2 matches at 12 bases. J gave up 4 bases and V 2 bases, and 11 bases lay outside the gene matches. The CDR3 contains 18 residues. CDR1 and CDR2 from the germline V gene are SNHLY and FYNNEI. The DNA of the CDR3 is TGTGCCAGCAGTGAATGGACTAGCGGGGATCAGCTGATAGAGACCCAGTACTTC. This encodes CASSEWTSGDQLIETQYF. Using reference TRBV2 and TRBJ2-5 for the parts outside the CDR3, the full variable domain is EPEVTQTPSHQVTQMGQEVILRCVPISNHLYFYWYRQILGQKVEFLVSFYNNEISEKSEIFDDQFSVERPDGSNFTLKIRSTKLEDSAMYFCASSEWTSGDQLIETQYFGPGTRLLVL.

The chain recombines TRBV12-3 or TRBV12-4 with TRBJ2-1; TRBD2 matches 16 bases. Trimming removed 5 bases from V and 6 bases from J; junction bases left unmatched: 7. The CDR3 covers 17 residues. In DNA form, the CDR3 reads TGTGCCAGCAGTATGGGACTAGCGGGAGGGTGGCGCAATGAGCAGTTCTTC. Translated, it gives CASSMGLAGGWRNEQFF.

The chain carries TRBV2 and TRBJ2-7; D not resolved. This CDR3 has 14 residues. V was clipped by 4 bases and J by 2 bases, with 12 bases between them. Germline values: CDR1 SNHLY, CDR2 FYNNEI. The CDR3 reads CASSVLRYPYEQYF. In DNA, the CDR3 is TGTGCCAGCAGTGTTCTGCGTTACCCCTACGAGCAGTACTTC.

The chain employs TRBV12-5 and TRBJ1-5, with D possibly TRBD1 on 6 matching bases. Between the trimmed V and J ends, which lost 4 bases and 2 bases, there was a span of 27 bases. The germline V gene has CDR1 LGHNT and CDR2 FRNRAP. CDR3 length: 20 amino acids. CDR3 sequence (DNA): TGTGCTAGTGGTTCACCCCAGGGGTCGGCGGGGGGCGAACGCAATCAGCCCCAGCATTTT. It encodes CASGSPQGSAGGERNQPQHF. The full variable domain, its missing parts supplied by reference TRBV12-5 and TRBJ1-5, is DARVTQTPRHKVTEMGQEVTMRCQPILGHNTVFWYRQTMMQGLELLAYFRNRAPLDDSGMPKDRFSAEMPDATLATLKIQPSEPRDSAVYFCASGSPQGSAGGERNQPQHFGDGTRLSIL.

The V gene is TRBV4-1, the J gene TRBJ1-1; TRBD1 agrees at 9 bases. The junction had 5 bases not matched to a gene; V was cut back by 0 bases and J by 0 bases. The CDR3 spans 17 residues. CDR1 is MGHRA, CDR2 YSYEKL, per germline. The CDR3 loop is CASSQDLDRGMNTEAFF. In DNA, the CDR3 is TGCGCCAGCAGCCAAGATTTGGACAGGGGTATGAACACTGAAGCTTTCTTT.

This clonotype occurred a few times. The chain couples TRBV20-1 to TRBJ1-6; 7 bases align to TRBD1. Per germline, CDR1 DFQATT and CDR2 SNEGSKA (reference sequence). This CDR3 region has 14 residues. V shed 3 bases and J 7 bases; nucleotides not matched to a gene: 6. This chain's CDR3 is CSASYRGRNSPLHF. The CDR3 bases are TGCAGTGCTAGTTACAGGGGCCGAAATTCACCCCTCCACTTT.

CDR3 protein: CASTRAESYNEQFF. CDR3 bases: TGTGCCAGCACCCGCGCAGAATCCTACAATGAGCAGTTCTTC. The chain joins TRBV9 to TRBJ2-1; D not certain. CDR3 size: 14 residues. CDR1 is SGDLS, CDR2 YYNGEE, per germline. The ends were cut back, 6 bases at V and 1 base at J, with 11 bases in the middle.

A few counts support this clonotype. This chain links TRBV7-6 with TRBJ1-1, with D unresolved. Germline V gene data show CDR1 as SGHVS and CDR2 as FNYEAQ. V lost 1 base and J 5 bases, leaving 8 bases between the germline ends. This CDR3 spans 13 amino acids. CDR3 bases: TGTGCCAGCAGCTTAGGGGCGGGGACTGAAGCTTTCTTT. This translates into CASSLGAGTEAFF.

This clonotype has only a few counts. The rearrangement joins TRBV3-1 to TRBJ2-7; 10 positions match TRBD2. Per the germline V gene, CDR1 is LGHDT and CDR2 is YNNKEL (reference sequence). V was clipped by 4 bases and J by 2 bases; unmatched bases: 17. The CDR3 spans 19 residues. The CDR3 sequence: CASSPRRGPGGLAAYEQYF. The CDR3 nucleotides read TGTGCCAGCAGCCCTCGCCGGGGGCCTGGAGGACTAGCGGCCTACGAGCAGTACTTC.

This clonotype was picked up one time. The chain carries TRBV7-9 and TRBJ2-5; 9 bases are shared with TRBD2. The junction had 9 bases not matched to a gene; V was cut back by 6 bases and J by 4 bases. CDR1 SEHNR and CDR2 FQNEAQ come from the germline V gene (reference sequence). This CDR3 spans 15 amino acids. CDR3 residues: CASSRGRAVSETQYF. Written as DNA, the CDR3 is TGTGCCAGCAGTCGCGGGAGGGCGGTTTCAGAGACCCAGTACTTC.

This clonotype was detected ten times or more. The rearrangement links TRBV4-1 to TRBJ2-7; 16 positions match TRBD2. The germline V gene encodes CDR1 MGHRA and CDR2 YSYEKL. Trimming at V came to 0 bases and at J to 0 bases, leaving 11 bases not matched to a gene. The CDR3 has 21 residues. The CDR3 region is CASSQDRGRGLAGGPSYEQYF. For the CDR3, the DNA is TGCGCCAGCAGCCAAGATCGAGGCCGGGGACTAGCGGGGGGGCCCTCCTACGAGCAGTACTTC.

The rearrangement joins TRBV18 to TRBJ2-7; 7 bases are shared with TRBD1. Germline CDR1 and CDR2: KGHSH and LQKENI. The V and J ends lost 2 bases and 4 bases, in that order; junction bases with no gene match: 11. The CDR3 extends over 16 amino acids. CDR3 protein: CASSPMGGQVFYEQYF. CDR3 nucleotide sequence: TGTGCCAGCTCACCAATGGGTGGACAGGTGTTTTACGAGCAGTACTTC. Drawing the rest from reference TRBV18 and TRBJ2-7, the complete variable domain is NAGVMQNPRHLVRRRGQEARLRCSPMKGHSHVYWYRQLPEEGLKFMVYLQKENIIDESGMPKERFSAEFPKEGPSILRIQQVVRGDSAAYFCASSPMGGQVFYEQYFGPGTRLTVT.

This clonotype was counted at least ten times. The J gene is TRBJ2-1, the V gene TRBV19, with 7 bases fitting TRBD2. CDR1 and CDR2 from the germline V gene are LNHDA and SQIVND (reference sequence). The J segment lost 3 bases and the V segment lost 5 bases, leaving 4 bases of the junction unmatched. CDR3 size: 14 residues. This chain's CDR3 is CASSGGGDYNEQFF. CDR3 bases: TGTGCCAGTAGTGGGGGAGGGGACTACAATGAGCAGTTCTTC.

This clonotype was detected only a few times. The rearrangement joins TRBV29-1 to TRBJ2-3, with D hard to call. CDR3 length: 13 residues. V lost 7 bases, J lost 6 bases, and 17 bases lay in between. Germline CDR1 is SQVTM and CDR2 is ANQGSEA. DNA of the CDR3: TGCAGCGCTAGGGTTGATATCGAGGATACGCAGTATTTT. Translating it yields CSARVDIEDTQYF.

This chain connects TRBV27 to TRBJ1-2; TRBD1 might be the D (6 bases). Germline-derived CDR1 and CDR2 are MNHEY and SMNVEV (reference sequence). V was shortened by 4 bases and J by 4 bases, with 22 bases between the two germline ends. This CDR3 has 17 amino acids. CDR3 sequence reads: CASSSDRLDDLSYGYTF. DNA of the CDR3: TGTGCCAGCAGTTCCGACAGGCTGGACGATTTGAGCTATGGCTACACCTTC.

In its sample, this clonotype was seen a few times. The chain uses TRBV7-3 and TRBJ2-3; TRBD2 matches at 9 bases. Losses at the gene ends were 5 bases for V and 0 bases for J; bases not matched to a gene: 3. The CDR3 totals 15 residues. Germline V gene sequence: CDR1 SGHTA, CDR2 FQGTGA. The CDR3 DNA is TGTGCCAGCAGCCCTCTAGCGGGAAGCACAGATACGCAGTATTTT. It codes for CASSPLAGSTDTQYF.

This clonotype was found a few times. The chain's CDR3 is CSAVGAWDTEAFF. The CDR3 nucleotides read TGCAGCGCCGTCGGGGCTTGGGACACTGAAGCTTTCTTT. The V and J genes are TRBV29-1 and TRBJ1-1; D is possibly TRBD1 (5 bases). The CDR3 is 13 residues long. Trimming cost V 7 bases and J 3 bases, with 15 bases left between them. Germline CDR1 and CDR2: SQVTM and ANQGSEA.

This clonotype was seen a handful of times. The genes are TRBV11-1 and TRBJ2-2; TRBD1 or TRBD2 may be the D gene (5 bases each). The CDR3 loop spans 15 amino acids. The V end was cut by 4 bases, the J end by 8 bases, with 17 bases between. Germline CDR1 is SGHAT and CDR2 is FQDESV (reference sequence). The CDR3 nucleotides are TGTGCCAGCAGCTCGCAAATAGGGACCTCTGGGGAGCTGTTTTTT. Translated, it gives CASSSQIGTSGELFF.

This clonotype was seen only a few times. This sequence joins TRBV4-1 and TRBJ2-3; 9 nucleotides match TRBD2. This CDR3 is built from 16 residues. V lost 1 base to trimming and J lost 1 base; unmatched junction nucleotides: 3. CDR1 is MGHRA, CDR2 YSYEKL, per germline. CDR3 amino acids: CASSQGQRGGTDTQYF. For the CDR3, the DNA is TGCGCCAGCAGCCAAGGCCAGCGGGGGGGCACAGATACGCAGTATTTT.

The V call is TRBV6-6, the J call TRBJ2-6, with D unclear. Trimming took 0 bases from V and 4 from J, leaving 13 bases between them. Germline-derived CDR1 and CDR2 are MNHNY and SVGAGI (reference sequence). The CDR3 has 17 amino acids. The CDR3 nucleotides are TGTGCCAGCAGTTACTCATTTGCAAGGGCCGGGGCCAACGTCCTGACTTTC. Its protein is CASSYSFARAGANVLTF.

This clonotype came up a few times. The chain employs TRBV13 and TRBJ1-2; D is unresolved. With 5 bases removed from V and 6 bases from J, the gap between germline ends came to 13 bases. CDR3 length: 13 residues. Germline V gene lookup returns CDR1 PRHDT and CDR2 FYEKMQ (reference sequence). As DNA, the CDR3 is TGTGCCAGCAGCACCTCGGGAGGGAATGGCTACACCTTC. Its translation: CASSTSGGNGYTF.

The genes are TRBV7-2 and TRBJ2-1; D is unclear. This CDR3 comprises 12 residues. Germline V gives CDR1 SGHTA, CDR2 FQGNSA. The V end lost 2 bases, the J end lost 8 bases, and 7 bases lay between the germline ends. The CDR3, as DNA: TGTGCCAGCAGCTTATATCTGGATGAGCAGTTCTTC. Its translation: CASSLYLDEQFF.

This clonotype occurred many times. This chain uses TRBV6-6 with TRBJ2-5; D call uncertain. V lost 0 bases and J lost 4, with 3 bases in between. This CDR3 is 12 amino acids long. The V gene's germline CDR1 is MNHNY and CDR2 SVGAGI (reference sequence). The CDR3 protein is CASSYSPETQYF. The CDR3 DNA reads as TGTGCCAGCAGTTACTCGCCAGAGACCCAGTACTTC.